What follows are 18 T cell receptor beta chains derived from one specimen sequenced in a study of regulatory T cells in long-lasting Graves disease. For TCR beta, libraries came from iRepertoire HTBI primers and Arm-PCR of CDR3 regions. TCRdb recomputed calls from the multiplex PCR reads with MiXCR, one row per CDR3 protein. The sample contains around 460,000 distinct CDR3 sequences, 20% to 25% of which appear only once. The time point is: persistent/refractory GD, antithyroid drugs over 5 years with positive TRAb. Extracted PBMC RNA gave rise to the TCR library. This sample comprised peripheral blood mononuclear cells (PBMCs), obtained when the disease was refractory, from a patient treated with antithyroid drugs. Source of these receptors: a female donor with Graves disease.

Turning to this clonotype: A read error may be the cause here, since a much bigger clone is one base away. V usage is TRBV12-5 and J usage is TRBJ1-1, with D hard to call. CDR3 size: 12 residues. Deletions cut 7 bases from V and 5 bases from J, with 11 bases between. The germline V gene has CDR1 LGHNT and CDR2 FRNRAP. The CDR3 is CASDPPVTEAFF. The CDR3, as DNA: TGTGCTAGTGACCCCCCCGTGACTGAAGCTTTCTTT.

The CDR3 sequence: CASSYSFAGNTGELFF. CDR3 in DNA: TGTGCCAGCAGTTACTCCTTCGCAGGGAACACCGGGGAGCTGTTTTTT. This sequence joins TRBV6-5 and TRBJ2-2; D is unclear. CDR3 length equals 16 residues. The V and J ends lost 0 bases and 1 base respectively, with 9 bases between them. The germline gives CDR1 MNHEY, CDR2 SVGAGI.

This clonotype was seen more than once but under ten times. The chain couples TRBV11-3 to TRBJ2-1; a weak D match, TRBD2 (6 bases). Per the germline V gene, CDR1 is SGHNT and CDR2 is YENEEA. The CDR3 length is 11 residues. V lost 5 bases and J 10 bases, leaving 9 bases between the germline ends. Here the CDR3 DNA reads TGTGCCAGCAGCCGGGACTCGGAGCAGTTCTTC. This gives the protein CASSRDSEQFF.

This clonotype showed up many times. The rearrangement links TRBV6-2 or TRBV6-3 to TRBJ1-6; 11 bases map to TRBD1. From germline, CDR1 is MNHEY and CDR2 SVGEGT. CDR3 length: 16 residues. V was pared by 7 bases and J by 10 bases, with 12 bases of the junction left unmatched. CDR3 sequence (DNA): TGTGCCAGCACCCCACTCCGGACAGGGGGCAAATCACCCCTCCACTTT. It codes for CASTPLRTGGKSPLHF.

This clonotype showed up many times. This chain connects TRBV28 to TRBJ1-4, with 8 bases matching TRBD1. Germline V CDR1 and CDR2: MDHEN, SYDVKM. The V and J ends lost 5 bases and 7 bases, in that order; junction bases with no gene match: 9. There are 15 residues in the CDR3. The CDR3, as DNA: TGTGCCAGCAGTCCGCTGGGACAGGTGACTGAAAAACTGTTTTTT. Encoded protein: CASSPLGQVTEKLFF.

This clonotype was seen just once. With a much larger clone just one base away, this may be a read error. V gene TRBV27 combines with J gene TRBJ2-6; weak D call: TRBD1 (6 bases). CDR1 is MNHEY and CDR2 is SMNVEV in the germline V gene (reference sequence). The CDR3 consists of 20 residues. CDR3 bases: TGTGCCAGCAGTTTAGTACTTCTTACAGGGCAACGAGCTGGGGCCAACGTCCTGGCTTTC. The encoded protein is CASSLVLLTGQRAGANVLAF.

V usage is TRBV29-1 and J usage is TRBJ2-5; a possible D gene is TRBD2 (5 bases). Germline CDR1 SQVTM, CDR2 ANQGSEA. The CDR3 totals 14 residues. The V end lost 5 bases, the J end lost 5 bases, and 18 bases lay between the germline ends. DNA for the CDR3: TGCAGCGTTCGCAGAGGGATCGCGCAGGAGACCCAGTACTTC. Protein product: CSVRRGIAQETQYF.

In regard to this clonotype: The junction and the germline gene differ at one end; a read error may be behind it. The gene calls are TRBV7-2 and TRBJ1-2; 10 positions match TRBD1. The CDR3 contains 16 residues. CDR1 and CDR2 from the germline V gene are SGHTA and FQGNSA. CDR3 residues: CASSKPGTGVSNGYTF. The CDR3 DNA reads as TGCGCCAGCAGCAAACCCGGGACAGGGGTTTCAAATGGCTACACCTTC.

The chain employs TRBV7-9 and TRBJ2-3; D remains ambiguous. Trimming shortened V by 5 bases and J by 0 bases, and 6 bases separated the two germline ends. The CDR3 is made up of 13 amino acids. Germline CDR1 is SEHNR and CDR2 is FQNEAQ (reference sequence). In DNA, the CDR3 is TGTGCCAGCAGCGTGGGGAGCACAGATACGCAGTATTTT. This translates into CASSVGSTDTQYF. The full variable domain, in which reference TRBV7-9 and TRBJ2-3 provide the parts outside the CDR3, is DTGVSQNPRHKITKRGQNVTFRCDPISEHNRLYWYRQTLGQGPEFLTYFQNEAQLEKSRLLSDRFSAERPKGSFSTLEIQRTEQGDSAMYLCASSVGSTDTQYFGPGTRLTVL.

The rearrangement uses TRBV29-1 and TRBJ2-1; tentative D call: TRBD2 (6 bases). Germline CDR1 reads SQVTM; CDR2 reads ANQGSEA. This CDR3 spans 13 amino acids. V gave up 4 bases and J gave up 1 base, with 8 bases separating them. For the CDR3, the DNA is TGCAGCGTTGTGGAGGGATCCTACAATGAGCAGTTCTTC. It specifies CSVVEGSYNEQFF.

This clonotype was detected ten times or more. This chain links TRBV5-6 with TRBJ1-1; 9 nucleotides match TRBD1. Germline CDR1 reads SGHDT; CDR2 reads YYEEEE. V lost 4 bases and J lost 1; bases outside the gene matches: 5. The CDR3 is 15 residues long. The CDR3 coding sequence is TGTGCCAGCAGCCAAAGGGACAGGGAGAACACTGAAGCTTTCTTT. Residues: CASSQRDRENTEAFF.

Written as DNA, the CDR3 is TGCAGCGTTGAAGATGGCGGACCCAGCTCTGGGGCCAACGTCCTGACTTTC. Its protein is CSVEDGGPSSGANVLTF. The rearrangement joins TRBV29-1 to TRBJ2-6, with D uncertain. Looked up from germline, CDR1 is SQVTM and CDR2 is ANQGSEA. Between the trimmed V and J ends, which lost 0 bases and 0 bases, there was a span of 12 bases. This CDR3 has 17 residues.

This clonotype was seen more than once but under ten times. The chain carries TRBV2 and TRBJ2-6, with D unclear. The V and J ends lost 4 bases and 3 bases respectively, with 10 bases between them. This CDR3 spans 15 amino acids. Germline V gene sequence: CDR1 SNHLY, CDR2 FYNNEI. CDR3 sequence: CASSVNGYGANVLTF. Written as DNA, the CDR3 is TGTGCCAGCAGTGTCAATGGGTATGGGGCCAACGTCCTGACTTTC.

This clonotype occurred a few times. In DNA, the CDR3 is TGTGCCAGCAAAGGGGTTAGTGAGCAGTTCTTC. It translates to CASKGVSEQFF. V gene TRBV6-1 combines with J gene TRBJ2-1, with D possibly TRBD1 on 5 matching bases. CDR3 length: 11 residues. V lost 7 bases and J lost 9, with 10 bases in between. Germline V gene data show CDR1 as MNHNS and CDR2 as SASEGT.

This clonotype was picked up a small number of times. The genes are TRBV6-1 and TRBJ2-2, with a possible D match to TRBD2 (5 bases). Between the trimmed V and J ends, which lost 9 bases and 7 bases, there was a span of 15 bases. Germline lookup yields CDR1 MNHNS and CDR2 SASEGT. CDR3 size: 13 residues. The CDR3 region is CASVTGNYGELFF. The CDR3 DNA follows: TGTGCCAGTGTTACCGGGAACTACGGGGAGCTGTTTTTT.

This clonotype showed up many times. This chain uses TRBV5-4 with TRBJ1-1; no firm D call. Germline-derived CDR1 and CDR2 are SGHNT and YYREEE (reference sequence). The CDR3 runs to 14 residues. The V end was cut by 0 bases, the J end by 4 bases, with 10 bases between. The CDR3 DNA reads TGTGCCAGCAGCTTGGGAGGGTTAGTCACTGAAGCTTTCTTT. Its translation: CASSLGGLVTEAFF.

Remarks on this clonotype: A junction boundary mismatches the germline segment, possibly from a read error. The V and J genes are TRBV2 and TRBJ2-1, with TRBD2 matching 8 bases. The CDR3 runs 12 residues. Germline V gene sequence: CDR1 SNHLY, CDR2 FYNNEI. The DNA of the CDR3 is TGTGCCTGTCGGGCGGGAGGTGTTGAGCAGTCCTTC. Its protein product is CACRAGGVEQSF.

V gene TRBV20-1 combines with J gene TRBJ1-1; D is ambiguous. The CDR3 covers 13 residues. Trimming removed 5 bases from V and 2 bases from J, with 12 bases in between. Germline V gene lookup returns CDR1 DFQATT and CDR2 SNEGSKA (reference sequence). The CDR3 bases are TGCAGTGCTTCACAGATCTTCAACACTGAAGCTTTCTTT. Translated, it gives CSASQIFNTEAFF.